The 25 T cell receptor beta chains reported below all come from one sample, sequenced in a study of monozygotic twins with inflammatory bowel disease. TCRdb reprocessed the 5' RACE reads and keeps a single row for each CDR3 protein, giving no DNA. This sample lists 440,000 or so distinct CDR3 sequences; its ten largest clones have 2% to 2.5%. The sequencing sample was made of blood. These receptors were taken from a human donor with ulcerative colitis or Crohn's disease, or a healthy co-twin of an affected twin (not recorded which).

This chain joins TRBV28 and TRBJ1-1; TCRdb indicates TRBD1, and absent DNA this call remains unverified. CDR1 is MDHEN, CDR2 SYDVKM, per germline. The length of the CDR3 is 13 residues. The CDR3 loop is CASSSPGGTEAFF.

The chain recombines TRBV7-9 with TRBJ2-2; TCRdb's D call, TRBD1, is unchecked because there is no DNA. CDR3 length: 15 amino acids. CDR1 is SEHNR and CDR2 is FQNEAQ in the germline V gene (reference sequence). The CDR3 loop is CASRTTGEKAGELFF.

The V call is TRBV5-1, the J call TRBJ1-4. This CDR3 contains 15 residues. The germline V gene encodes CDR1 SGHRS and CDR2 YFSETQ. The CDR3 reads CASGSGVGLGEKLFF. Full variable domain (missing parts from reference TRBV5-1 and TRBJ1-4): KAGVTQTPRYLIKTRGQQVTLSCSPISGHRSVSWYQQTPGQGLQFLFEYFSETQRNKGNFPGRFSGRQFSNSRSEMNVSTLELGDSALYLCASGSGVGLGEKLFFGSGTQLSVL.

This chain uses TRBV5-4 with TRBJ1-2; the D call from TCRdb, TRBD1, cannot be confirmed without DNA. Germline assignment: CDR1 SGHNT and CDR2 YYREEE (reference sequence). The length of the CDR3 is 14 residues. The chain's CDR3 is CASSQGQRDYGYTF.

The rearrangement uses TRBV20-1 and TRBJ1-2. The germline CDR1 and CDR2 sequences are DFQATT and SNEGSKA (reference sequence). The CDR3 loop spans 11 amino acids. The CDR3 sequence: CSACDSRGYTF.

The rearrangement uses TRBV29-1 and TRBJ1-1; checking the TCRdb D call of TRBD1 is not possible without DNA. The CDR3 runs to 14 residues. Germline CDR1 reads SQVTM; CDR2 reads ANQGSEA. CDR3 in amino acids: CSVSMGQGKTEAFF.

The rearrangement uses TRBV19 and TRBJ1-6; TCRdb names TRBD1, which stays unverified in the absence of DNA. Germline assignment: CDR1 LNHDA and CDR2 SQIVND (reference sequence). This CDR3 has 15 amino acids. The CDR3 is CASSATGNNNSPLHF.

The rearrangement joins TRBV10-3 to TRBJ2-3; TCRdb calls TRBD1, which cannot be checked without DNA. The germline V gene has CDR1 ENHRY and CDR2 SYGVKD. There are 15 residues in the CDR3. CDR3 amino acids: CAISNLRGGTDTQYF.

The rearrangement joins TRBV12-3 or TRBV12-4 to TRBJ1-2. The CDR3 has 12 residues. CDR3 protein: CASSFFGEGYTF.

This chain joins TRBV20-1 and TRBJ2-7. Per germline, CDR1 DFQATT and CDR2 SNEGSKA (reference sequence). The CDR3 contains 11 residues. CDR3: CSGGGSYEQYF.

This chain connects TRBV7-8 to TRBJ2-1. Germline CDR1 and CDR2: SGHVS and FQNEAQ. The length of the CDR3 is 15 residues. CDR3 in amino acids: CASSSSEWIHNEQFF.

This chain connects TRBV12-3 or TRBV12-4 to TRBJ2-1; TCRdb's D call of TRBD2 is untestable without DNA. The CDR3 contains 15 residues. The CDR3 sequence is CASSQTSGGYNEQFF.

This chain joins TRBV5-6 and TRBJ2-5; as DNA is missing, the TRBD1 call by TCRdb cannot be tested. CDR1 and CDR2 (germline): SGHDT, YYEEEE. The CDR3 has 13 amino acids. This chain's CDR3 is CASSPRGEQTQYF. Full variable domain (rest looked up from reference TRBV5-6 and TRBJ2-5): DAGVTQSPTHLIKTRGQQVTLRCSPKSGHDTVSWYQQALGQGPQFIFQYYEEEERQRGNFPDRFSGHQFPNYSSELNVNALLLGDSALYLCASSPRGEQTQYFGPGTRLLVL.

CDR3 loop: CASSPSLDRASRELFF. This sequence joins TRBV4-1 and TRBJ2-2; the D call from TCRdb, TRBD1, cannot be confirmed without DNA. Germline loops: CDR1 MGHRA, CDR2 YSYEKL. This CDR3 spans 16 amino acids.

The chain recombines TRBV5-6 with TRBJ2-3; TCRdb calls TRBD2, which cannot be checked without DNA. Germline lookup yields CDR1 SGHDT and CDR2 YYEEEE. The CDR3 consists of 14 residues. CDR3 in amino acids: CASSLPDFSVTQYF.

The V call is TRBV7-6, the J call TRBJ1-5. CDR3 length equals 11 residues. Germline V gives CDR1 SGHVS, CDR2 FNYEAQ. CDR3 in amino acids: CASPSNQPQHF.

The chain's CDR3 is CSARRSGNQPQHF. The rearrangement links TRBV20-1 to TRBJ1-5. The CDR3 contains 13 residues. Germline lookup yields CDR1 DFQATT and CDR2 SNEGSKA (reference sequence).

The chain couples TRBV20-1 to TRBJ2-7; TCRdb names TRBD1, which stays unverified in the absence of DNA. From germline, CDR1 is DFQATT and CDR2 SNEGSKA (reference sequence). The length of the CDR3 is 11 residues. This chain's CDR3 is CSAGDTYEQYF.

The chain is built from TRBV30 and TRBJ2-7; TCRdb reports TRBD1, a call that lacks DNA to check it against. Germline CDR1 reads GTSNPN; CDR2 reads SVGIG (reference sequence). The CDR3 is made up of 16 amino acids. The CDR3 region is CAWSVRYRAMVYEQYF.

The rearrangement uses TRBV12-3 or TRBV12-4 and TRBJ2-7; TCRdb designates TRBD2, a call that cannot be tested without DNA. CDR3 length: 12 amino acids. The CDR3 protein is CASSPGPTEQYF.

The chain is built from TRBV27 and TRBJ2-3. The CDR3 extends over 11 amino acids. CDR1 is MNHEY, CDR2 SMNVEV, per germline (reference sequence). The CDR3 protein is CASSSLDTQYF.

CDR3 region: CASSYPRSNSGGQPQHF. The chain employs TRBV19 and TRBJ1-5; TCRdb gives TRBD1 as the D gene, but with no DNA this cannot be confirmed. The germline V gene encodes CDR1 LNHDA and CDR2 SQIVND (reference sequence). This CDR3 has 17 amino acids.

The genes are TRBV11-2 and TRBJ2-7; the TRBD1 assignment by TCRdb is unverifiable without DNA. CDR1 and CDR2 from the germline V gene are SGHAT and FQNNGV. The CDR3 extends over 13 amino acids. The CDR3 is CASSLVWAGEQYF.

The chain uses TRBV27 and TRBJ2-1; as DNA is missing, the TRBD1 call by TCRdb cannot be tested. The CDR3 is made up of 14 amino acids. Germline lookup yields CDR1 MNHEY and CDR2 SMNVEV (reference sequence). The CDR3 region is CASSLRGGYNEQFF.

This chain uses TRBV20-1 with TRBJ2-3. Per germline, CDR1 DFQATT and CDR2 SNEGSKA (reference sequence). There are 14 residues in the CDR3. The CDR3 loop reads CSAIRGVRTDTQYF.